These T cell receptor beta chains were read from a single sample in a study of blood T cell repertoires in COVID-19. Here immunoSEQ multiplex PCR was the method, and the copy in TCRdb shows in-frame clones only, minus some. The sample has roughly 40,000 clones, 75% to 85% seen once. The source material was peripheral blood. The receptors stem from a man older than 75 with acute or convalescent COVID-19. Each CDR3 is given with its conserved first and last residue. Each record gives: D gene, clone size, CDR3 length, J gene, V gene, CDR3 protein, CDR3 DNA. The D gene is left open where the match is weak. Clone size is stated in some rows and not others, as once, few, many or a class when expanded.

. . 13 TRBJ2-1 TRBV6-6 CAGVLADPNEQFF TGTGCCGGCGTCCTAGCAGACCCTAATGAGCAGTTCTTC
. . 11 TRBJ2-7 TRBV2 CASGPGREQYF TGTGCCAGCGGCCCGGGGAGGGAGCAGTACTTC
TRBD2 . 16 TRBJ2-7 TRBV5-4 CASSSRLAGGLYEQYF TGTGCCAGCAGCTCCCGACTAGCGGGGGGGCTATACGAGCAGTACTTC
TRBD1 . 13 TRBJ2-4 TRBV27 CASRTGATNIQYF TGTGCCAGCAGGACAGGGGCAACAAACATTCAGTACTTC
. few 14 TRBJ2-4 TRBV19 CASASGDVKNIQYF TGTGCCAGTGCGAGCGGAGACGTTAAAAACATTCAGTACTTC
TRBD2 . 14 TRBJ2-2 TRBV5-1 CASSPGLAGVELFF TGCGCCAGCAGCCCGGGACTAGCGGGAGTGGAGCTGTTTTTT
TRBD1 . 15 TRBJ2-2 TRBV6-5 CASRSRGLGTGELFF TGTGCCAGCAGGTCTAGGGGGCTTGGCACCGGGGAGCTGTTTTTT
TRBD1 . 15 TRBJ2-1 TRBV6-6 CASSRRDRGREEQFF TGTGCCAGCAGCCGCCGGGACAGGGGGCGAGAAGAGCAGTTCTTC
TRBD1 . 14 TRBJ2-7 TRBV7-9 CASSPGQESYEQYF TGTGCCAGCAGCCCGGGACAGGAGTCCTACGAGCAGTACTTC
. . 14 TRBJ1-1 TRBV7-3 CASSSGWEGTEAFF TGTGCCAGCAGTTCCGGCTGGGAGGGCACTGAAGCTTTCTTT
TRBD1 . 16 TRBJ1-2 TRBV4-2 CASSRDRDAGNYGYTF TGTGCCAGCAGCCGGGACAGGGATGCGGGTAACTATGGCTACACCTTC
. . 16 TRBJ1-1 TRBV5-1 CASSPSSAGMNTEAFF TGCGCCAGCAGCCCCTCCTCCGCAGGGATGAACACTGAAGCTTTCTTT
TRBD1 . 15 TRBJ1-4 TRBV29-1 CSVEVMAGGHEKLFF TGCAGCGTTGAAGTCATGGCAGGGGGGCATGAAAAACTGTTTTTT
TRBD1 . 13 TRBJ2-1 TRBV15 CAIRDREGYEQFF TGTGCCATCCGGGACAGGGAGGGCTATGAGCAGTTCTTC
TRBD1 . 14 TRBJ1-2 TRBV4-1 CASSQGTGDYGYTF TGCGCCAGCAGCCAAGGGACAGGGGACTATGGCTACACCTTC
TRBD2 . 15 TRBJ2-5 TRBV5-4 CASSASGGAGETQYF TGTGCCAGCAGCGCGAGCGGGGGGGCTGGAGAGACCCAGTACTTC
TRBD2 . 17 TRBJ2-5 TRBV11-2 CASSSRDGLAGGETQYF TGTGCCAGCAGCTCCCGCGATGGACTAGCGGGAGGAGAGACCCAGTACTTC
. once 14 TRBJ2-2 TRBV27 CASSFFRESGELFF TGTGCCAGCAGTTTTTTTCGGGAAAGCGGGGAGCTGTTTTTT
TRBD2 once 15 TRBJ2-5 TRBV7-2 CASSSPPGGQETQYF TGTGCCAGCAGCTCCCCGCCGGGGGGTCAAGAGACCCAGTACTTC
TRBD2 . 15 TRBJ2-7 TRBV19 CASSRSAGGPYEQYF TGTGCCAGTAGTAGATCGGCGGGAGGGCCCTACGAGCAGTACTTC
. once 15 TRBJ1-1 TRBV3-1/TRBV3-2 CASSQVPDPNTEAFF TGTGCCAGCAGCCAAGTCCCAGATCCGAACACTGAAGCTTTCTTT
. . 14 TRBJ2-3 TRBV27 CASRIGGGADTQYF TGTGCCAGCAGAATAGGGGGAGGGGCAGATACGCAGTATTTT
. . 14 TRBJ1-6 TRBV19 CASSMRQRVSPLHF TGTGCCAGTAGTATGCGGCAGCGGGTTTCACCCCTCCACTTT